The T cell receptor beta chain under discussion was sequenced for a study of blood T cell repertoires in COVID-19. Overall study: Some COVID-19 samples were acute and others convalescent; all came from the United States, Italy and Spain. PBMCs, B-cell-depleted T cells, or T cells were the source of the cDNA or gDNA that made up the material.

Methods used by the authors: Cell counts per sample came from amplifying reference gene primers. The assay was immunoSEQ multiplex PCR, and TCRdb's table has in-frame clones only and misses some. V and J calls and clone size are given by that table; D and trimming were obtained from the DNA. Among roughly 230,000 clones listed, approximately 89% were seen once. Deletions cut 4 bases from V and 1 base from J, with 7 bases between. The germline CDR1 and CDR2 sequences are SNHLY and FYNNEI. This CDR3 has 13 amino acids. This sequence originates from a woman in her thirties or forties who had recovered from COVID-19. V and J are TRBV2 and TRBJ1-2; no clear D. The sequenced sample consisted of peripheral blood. This chain's CDR3 is CASSGNSNYGYTF. CDR3 in DNA: TGTGCCAGCAGTGGCAACAGTAACTATGGCTACACCTTC.